Shown below are 10 T cell receptor beta chains from a single sample sequenced in a study of memory CD4+ T cells and cytomegalovirus serostatus. Single viable CD3+CD4+CD8-CD45RO+ cells were sorted as the memory CD4+ T cells. Using immunoSEQ multiplex PCR, the repertoire was profiled, and TCRdb retains in-frame clones only, with some absent. The sample consists of tens of thousands of clones, about 70% of them appearing once. The sequencing sample was made of memory CD4+ T cells from blood. These TCRs come from an adult in good health and CMV-seropositive.

The chain couples TRBV11-2 to TRBJ1-1, with D maybe TRBD1 (5 bases). Trimming shortened V by 0 bases and J by 9 bases, and 11 bases separated the two germline ends. The CDR3 runs to 13 residues. Germline-derived CDR1 and CDR2 are SGHAT and FQNNGV. The CDR3, as DNA: TGTGCCAGCAGCTTAGAACGGACATCAAAAGCTTTCTTT. Amino acid sequence: CASSLERTSKAFF.

This clone was seen only a few times. The J gene is TRBJ1-1, the V gene TRBV4-1, with 7 nucleotides matching TRBD1. After removal of 6 bases from V and 1 base from J, the junction contained 5 bases not matched to a gene. CDR1 and CDR2 from the germline V gene are MGHRA and YSYEKL. The CDR3 extends over 14 amino acids. The CDR3 spells CASRGQLKNTEAFF. CDR3 DNA sequence: TGCGCCAGCAGGGGACAGCTGAAGAACACTGAAGCTTTCTTT.

V is TRBV25-1 and J is TRBJ1-3; no reliable D call. Trimming took off 4 bases at V and 0 bases at J, with 7 bases between the two ends. There are 14 residues in the CDR3. Germline assignment: CDR1 MGHDK and CDR2 SYGVNS. CDR3 region: CASSVGFSGNTIYF. The CDR3 DNA follows: TGTGCCAGCAGTGTGGGGTTCTCTGGAAACACCATATATTTT.

The V gene is TRBV5-6, the J gene TRBJ2-1; the match to TRBD2 covers 7 bases. Looked up from germline, CDR1 is SGHDT and CDR2 is YYEEEE. This CDR3 is built from 14 residues. V trimming: 0 bases; J trimming: 7 bases; junction bases outside the gene matches: 4. CDR3 bases: TGTGCCAGCAGCTTGGGGACTAGGGATAATGAGCAGTTCTTC. It translates to CASSLGTRDNEQFF. The full variable domain, with the rest looked up from reference TRBV5-6 and TRBJ2-1, is DAGVTQSPTHLIKTRGQQVTLRCSPKSGHDTVSWYQQALGQGPQFIFQYYEEEERQRGNFPDRFSGHQFPNYSSELNVNALLLGDSALYLCASSLGTRDNEQFFGPGTRLTVL.

This chain joins TRBV2 and TRBJ2-5, with 12 bases fitting TRBD2. Germline V gene data show CDR1 as SNHLY and CDR2 as FYNNEI. The length of the CDR3 is 15 residues. Unmatched junction bases numbered 1, after V lost 4 bases and J lost 1 base. The CDR3 nucleotides are TGTGCCAGCAGTGGGACTAGCGGGGCCCAAGAGACCCAGTACTTC. Protein: CASSGTSGAQETQYF. The entire variable domain, with the rest obtained from reference TRBV2 and TRBJ2-5, is as follows: EPEVTQTPSHQVTQMGQEVILRCVPISNHLYFYWYRQILGQKVEFLVSFYNNEISEKSEIFDDQFSVERPDGSNFTLKIRSTKLEDSAMYFCASSGTSGAQETQYFGPGTRLLVL.

This clone was detected only a few times. J is TRBJ1-2 and V is TRBV11-2; D is uncertain. The germline V gene encodes CDR1 SGHAT and CDR2 FQNNGV. Trimming stripped 6 bases from V and 4 bases from J, with 12 bases between. This CDR3 region has 13 residues. The CDR3 nucleotides read TGTGCCAGCAGTCACTGGCAGGTCTATGGCTACACCTTC. Its translation: CASSHWQVYGYTF.

The genes are TRBV5-1 and TRBJ2-5; D may correspond to TRBD1 or TRBD2 (6 bases each). The CDR3 extends over 14 amino acids. Germline V gene lookup returns CDR1 SGHRS and CDR2 YFSETQ. The V end lost 4 bases, the J end lost 5 bases, and 15 bases lay between the germline ends. The CDR3 sequence is CASSPREGGETQYF. The CDR3 region has the DNA TGCGCCAGCAGCCCCCGGGAAGGGGGGGAGACCCAGTACTTC. The complete variable domain, with remaining parts taken from reference TRBV5-1 and TRBJ2-5, reads KAGVTQTPRYLIKTRGQQVTLSCSPISGHRSVSWYQQTPGQGLQFLFEYFSETQRNKGNFPGRFSGRQFSNSRSEMNVSTLELGDSALYLCASSPREGGETQYFGPGTRLLVL.

The chain uses TRBV11-2 and TRBJ2-3, with D tentatively TRBD1 or TRBD2 (5 bases each). V shed 5 bases and J shed 7 bases, with 22 bases lying between them. From germline, CDR1 is SGHAT and CDR2 FQNNGV. The CDR3 contains 16 residues. The CDR3: CASSLAQDSLLYTQYF. The CDR3 DNA is TGTGCCAGCAGCCTCGCACAGGACTCTCTTCTTTATACGCAGTATTTT.

This clone was counted only a few times. The rearrangement uses TRBV12-5 and TRBJ1-1, with 8 nucleotides matching TRBD1. The CDR3 spans 13 residues. From germline, CDR1 is LGHNT and CDR2 FRNRAP. The J segment lost 5 bases and the V segment lost 5 bases, leaving 4 bases of the junction unmatched. The CDR3 nucleotides read TGTGCTAGTGGTCTGACAGGGGAGACTGAAGCTTTCTTT. This encodes CASGLTGETEAFF.

This clone was detected only a few times. This chain uses TRBV11-3 with TRBJ1-3, with D possibly being TRBD1 (6 bases). V lost 3 bases, J lost 4 bases, and 7 bases lay in between. CDR3 length: 13 amino acids. Germline V CDR1 and CDR2: SGHNT, YENEEA. The chain's CDR3 is CASSLTGGNTIYF. The CDR3, as DNA: TGTGCCAGCAGCTTGACAGGCGGAAACACCATATATTTT. Drawing the rest from reference TRBV11-3 and TRBJ1-3, the complete variable domain is EAGVVQSPRYKIIEKKQPVAFWCNPISGHNTLYWYLQNLGQGPELLIRYENEEAVDDSQLPKDRFSAERLKGVDSTLKIQPAELGDSAVYLCASSLTGGNTIYFGEGSWLTVV.